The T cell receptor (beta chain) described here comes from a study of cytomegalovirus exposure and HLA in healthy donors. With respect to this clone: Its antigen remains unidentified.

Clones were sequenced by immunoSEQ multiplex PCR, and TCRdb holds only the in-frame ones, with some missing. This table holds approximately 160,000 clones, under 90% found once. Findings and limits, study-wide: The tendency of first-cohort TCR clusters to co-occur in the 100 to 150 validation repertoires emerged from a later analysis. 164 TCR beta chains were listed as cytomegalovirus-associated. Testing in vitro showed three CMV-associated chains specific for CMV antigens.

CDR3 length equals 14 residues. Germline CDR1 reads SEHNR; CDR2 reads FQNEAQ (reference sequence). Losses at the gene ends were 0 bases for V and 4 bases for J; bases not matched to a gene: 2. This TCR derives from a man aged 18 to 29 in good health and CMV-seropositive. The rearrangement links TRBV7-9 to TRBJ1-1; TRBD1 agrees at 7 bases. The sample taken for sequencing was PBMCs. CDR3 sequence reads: CASSLAEGATEAFF. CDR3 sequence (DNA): TGTGCCAGCAGCTTAGCGGAGGGGGCCACTGAAGCTTTCTTT. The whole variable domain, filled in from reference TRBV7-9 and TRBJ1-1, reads DTGVSQNPRHKITKRGQNVTFRCDPISEHNRLYWYRQTLGQGPEFLTYFQNEAQLEKSRLLSDRFSAERPKGSFSTLEIQRTEQGDSAMYLCASSLAEGATEAFFGQGTRLTVV.